Sequencing of this T cell receptor (beta chain) was carried out in a study of cytomegalovirus exposure and HLA in healthy donors. Trimming took off 4 bases at V and 0 bases at J, with 17 bases between the two ends. The CDR3 has 17 amino acids. The germline V gene has CDR1 SEHNR and CDR2 FQNEAQ (reference sequence). Sequencing used immunoSEQ multiplex PCR; TCRdb keeps in-frame clones, though not all of them. The table records 150,000 to 200,000 clones, approximately 89% of them present only once. The sample consisted of PBMCs. The rearrangement uses TRBV7-9 and TRBJ2-3; tentatively, D is TRBD1 (5 bases). This TCR was recovered from a man younger than 30 in good health and CMV-seropositive. CDR3: CASSWGRIAPSTDTQYF. CDR3 bases: TGTGCCAGCAGCTGGGGCCGGATAGCCCCCAGCACAGATACGCAGTATTTT.